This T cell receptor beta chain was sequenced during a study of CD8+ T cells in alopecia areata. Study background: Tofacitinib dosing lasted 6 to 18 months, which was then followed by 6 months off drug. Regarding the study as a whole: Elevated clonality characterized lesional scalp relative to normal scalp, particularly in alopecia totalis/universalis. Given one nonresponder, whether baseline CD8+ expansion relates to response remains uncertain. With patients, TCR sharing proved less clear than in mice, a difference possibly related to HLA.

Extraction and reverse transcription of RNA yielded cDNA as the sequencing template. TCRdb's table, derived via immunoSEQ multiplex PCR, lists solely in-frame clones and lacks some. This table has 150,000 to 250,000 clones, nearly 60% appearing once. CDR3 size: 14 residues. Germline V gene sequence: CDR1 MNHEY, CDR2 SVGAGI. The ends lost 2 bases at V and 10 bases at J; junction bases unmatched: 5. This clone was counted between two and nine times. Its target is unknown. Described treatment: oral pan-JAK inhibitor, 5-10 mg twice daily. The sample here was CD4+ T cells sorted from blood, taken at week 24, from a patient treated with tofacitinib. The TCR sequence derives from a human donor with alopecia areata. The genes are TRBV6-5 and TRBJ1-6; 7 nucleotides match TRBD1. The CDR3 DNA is TGTGCCAGCAGTTACAGGGGGCAAGGCTCACCCCTCCACTTT. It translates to CASSYRGQGSPLHF.